The clone carrying this T cell receptor beta chain was detected only a few times. Its antigen is currently unknown. In TCRdb, the reads were re-called with MiXCR into one record per CDR3 protein. In the table there are 50,000 to 55,000 distinct CDR3 sequences, 20% of which are singletons. The length of the CDR3 is 15 residues. Germline V gene data show CDR1 as SGHVS and CDR2 as FNYEAQ. Trimming took 5 bases from V and 1 from J, leaving 12 bases between them. These data originate in a study of T cell repertoires in cytomegalovirus infection. Study at large: CMV infection and matching HLA type were both indicated by public TCR beta signatures. General observations from the study: Carriers of CMV and the relevant HLA type were discriminated by public TCR beta frequency. Dominating the ex vivo response were HLA-C-restricted CMV-specific TCR beta clonotypes.

The specimen was CD8+ T cells from cultured PBMCs, collected from culture after CMV antigen stimulation. The rearrangement uses TRBV7-6 and TRBJ2-1; D not resolved. The receptor's source is a human donor in good health (CMV status not recorded). Some clones in this sample may be carry-over from other donors' samples. The CDR3 region is CASSPLDRSYNEQFF. CDR3 coding DNA: TGTGCCAGCAGCCCCCTTGATAGGTCCTACAATGAGCAGTTCTTC.